One sample yielded the 20 T cell receptor beta chains listed below, sequenced in a study of blood T cell repertoires in COVID-19. Libraries were prepared by immunoSEQ multiplex PCR; TCRdb keeps only in-frame clonotypes and omits some of them. The table includes 150,000 to 250,000 clones, 87% detected once. Sequencing input: PBMCs or T cells enriched from blood (not recorded which). These receptors originate from a woman aged 25 to 39 who had recovered from COVID-19.

The V gene is TRBV7-2, the J gene TRBJ1-1; 9 nucleotides agree with TRBD1. The germline V gene has CDR1 SGHTA and CDR2 FQGNSA. Trimming removed 5 bases from V and 8 bases from J; junction bases left unmatched: 6. The CDR3 covers 13 residues. This chain's CDR3 is CASSLLTGGEAFF. CDR3 coding DNA: TGTGCCAGCAGCCTACTAACAGGGGGCGAAGCTTTCTTT.

This rearrangement joins TRBV7-2 to TRBJ1-1; D is perhaps TRBD1 (5 bases). Between the trimmed V and J ends, which lost 1 base and 5 bases, there was a span of 8 bases. The CDR3 is 13 residues long. Germline loops: CDR1 SGHTA, CDR2 FQGNSA. In DNA form, the CDR3 reads TGTGCCAGCAGCTTAGAGGGGCGGACTGAAGCTTTCTTT. Its protein product is CASSLEGRTEAFF.

V usage is TRBV9 and J usage is TRBJ1-2; 7 nucleotides agree with TRBD1. Germline values: CDR1 SGDLS, CDR2 YYNGEE. This CDR3 is built from 13 residues. J lost 1 base, V lost 7 bases, and 4 bases had no gene match. The CDR3 here is CASGGQINYGYTF. The DNA of the CDR3 is TGTGCCAGCGGGGGACAGATTAACTATGGCTACACCTTC.

The chain is built from TRBV5-4 and TRBJ2-3, with 9 bases fitting TRBD2. The V gene end was trimmed by 2 bases and the J gene end by 4 bases; junction bases not matched to a gene: 14. This CDR3 has 18 amino acids. The germline V gene encodes CDR1 SGHNT and CDR2 YYREEE (reference sequence). CDR3 DNA sequence: TGTGCCAGCAGCTTAGGGAGCGGGAGGAGCATGGGTCCAGATACGCAGTATTTT. Translating it yields CASSLGSGRSMGPDTQYF. The full variable domain, with the rest looked up from reference TRBV5-4 and TRBJ2-3, is ETGVTQSPTHLIKTRGQQVTLRCSSQSGHNTVSWYQQALGQGPQFIFQYYREEENGRGNFPPRFSGLQFPNYSSELNVNALELDDSALYLCASSLGSGRSMGPDTQYFGPGTRLTVL.

CDR3 loop: CASSQGQSKSGANVLTF. DNA of the CDR3: TGTGCCAGCAGCCAGGGACAGAGCAAGTCTGGGGCCAACGTCCTGACTTTC. The chain is built from TRBV7-3 and TRBJ2-6; 7 bases fit TRBD1. CDR1 SGHTA and CDR2 FQGTGA come from the germline V gene. The CDR3 has 17 amino acids. With V trimmed by 5 bases and J by 1 base, 8 bases remained unmatched.

This chain uses TRBV24-1 with TRBJ1-5, with D possibly being TRBD1 (6 bases). The length of the CDR3 is 15 residues. V lost 5 bases, J lost 4 bases, and 14 bases lay in between. CDR1 is KGHDR and CDR2 is SFDVKD in the germline V gene. DNA for the CDR3: TGTGCCACCAGTGGGACACAGGGCTCGAATCAGCCCCAGCATTTT. It specifies CATSGTQGSNQPQHF.

The chain has TRBV28 and TRBJ1-3; D is unclear. The ends were cut back, 1 base at V and 0 bases at J, with 7 bases in the middle. CDR3 length: 15 amino acids. CDR1 and CDR2 from the germline V gene are MDHEN and SYDVKM. CDR3 in DNA: TGTGCCAGCAGTTTATTACCGAGCTCTGGAAACACCATATATTTT. It translates to CASSLLPSSGNTIYF. Combining the CDR3 with reference TRBV28 and TRBJ1-3 gives the whole variable domain DVKVTQSSRYLVKRTGEKVFLECVQDMDHENMFWYRQDPGLGLRLIYFSYDVKMKEKGDIPEGYSVSREKKERFSLILESASTNQTSMYLCASSLLPSSGNTIYFGEGSWLTVV.

The chain carries TRBV28 and TRBJ2-1; 13 positions agree with TRBD2. Germline V gives CDR1 MDHEN, CDR2 SYDVKM. This CDR3 spans 14 amino acids. J gave up 6 bases and V 6 bases, and 2 bases lay outside the gene matches. CDR3 residues: CASRLAGGTNEQFF. Written as DNA, the CDR3 is TGTGCCAGCAGACTAGCGGGAGGGACCAATGAGCAGTTCTTC.

The chain is built from TRBV4-3 and TRBJ1-2; 8 bases align to TRBD1. Trimming at V came to 1 base and at J to 7 bases, leaving 11 bases not matched to a gene. Germline CDR1 is LGHNA and CDR2 is YSLEER. This CDR3 region has 16 residues. This CDR3 is CASSQGPGTGATGYTF. For the CDR3, the DNA is TGCGCCAGCAGCCAAGGGCCCGGGACAGGAGCGACTGGCTACACCTTC.

The genes are TRBV6-6 and TRBJ1-2; the D is unclear. In germline, CDR1 is MNHNY, CDR2 SVGAGI (reference sequence). With 6 bases removed from V and 7 bases from J, the gap between germline ends came to 15 bases. The CDR3 is 13 amino acids. This CDR3 reads CASSPPAEAGYTF. In DNA, the CDR3 is TGTGCCAGCAGCCCGCCTGCAGAGGCTGGCTACACCTTC.

The chain uses TRBV3-1 (or the pseudogene TRBV3-2) and TRBJ1-4, with 8 positions matching TRBD1. Germline V gene sequence: CDR1 LGHDT, CDR2 YNNKEL (reference sequence). The V and J ends lost 3 bases and 11 bases, in that order; junction bases with no gene match: 8. This CDR3 comprises 14 residues. This CDR3 reads CASSHGQGAGKLFF. The DNA of the CDR3 is TGTGCCAGCAGCCATGGGCAGGGGGCCGGGAAACTGTTTTTT.

V is TRBV5-1 and J is TRBJ1-5; a possible D gene is TRBD1 (6 bases). CDR3 size: 14 residues. CDR1 is SGHRS and CDR2 is YFSETQ in the germline V gene. The ends were cut back, 0 bases at V and 6 bases at J, with 10 bases in the middle. The CDR3 sequence: CASSLEGEGQPQHF. As DNA, the CDR3 is TGCGCCAGCAGCTTGGAGGGGGAGGGTCAGCCCCAGCATTTT. Full variable domain (rest looked up from reference TRBV5-1 and TRBJ1-5): KAGVTQTPRYLIKTRGQQVTLSCSPISGHRSVSWYQQTPGQGLQFLFEYFSETQRNKGNFPGRFSGRQFSNSRSEMNVSTLELGDSALYLCASSLEGEGQPQHFGDGTRLSIL.

This clone came up once. The rearrangement links TRBV6-4 to TRBJ2-3, with 11 nucleotides matching TRBD2. Germline trimming cut 3 bases from V and 0 bases from J; bases unmatched to any gene: 14. The CDR3 contains 20 residues. The germline V gene has CDR1 MRHNA and CDR2 SNTAGT. CDR3 protein: CASSEGSPGLADFSTDTQYF. In DNA, the CDR3 is TGTGCCAGCAGTGAAGGGAGTCCGGGACTAGCGGATTTTAGCACAGATACGCAGTATTTT.

The chain has TRBV2 and TRBJ2-1; 15 nucleotides match TRBD2. CDR3 size: 22 residues. Germline values: CDR1 SNHLY, CDR2 FYNNEI. V lost 8 bases and J lost 8; bases outside the gene matches: 28. The CDR3 region is CASGERTSGRASQTRAFHEQFF. In DNA, the CDR3 is TGTGCCAGCGGAGAACGGACTAGCGGGAGGGCCAGTCAGACAAGGGCATTTCATGAGCAGTTCTTC. Full variable domain (remainder filled in from reference TRBV2 and TRBJ2-1): EPEVTQTPSHQVTQMGQEVILRCVPISNHLYFYWYRQILGQKVEFLVSFYNNEISEKSEIFDDQFSVERPDGSNFTLKIRSTKLEDSAMYFCASGERTSGRASQTRAFHEQFFGPGTRLTVL.

The chain combines TRBV9 with TRBJ2-7; 9 nucleotides match TRBD1. V shed 0 bases, J shed 3 bases, and the junction held 4 bases outside the gene matches. The germline V gene has CDR1 SGDLS and CDR2 YYNGEE. This CDR3 contains 15 residues. The CDR3 is CASSVGGQGGYEQYF. Here the CDR3 DNA reads TGTGCCAGCAGCGTAGGGGGACAGGGTGGCTACGAGCAGTACTTC.

This chain links TRBV5-1 with TRBJ2-7; maybe TRBD2 (6 bases). The V and J ends lost 0 bases and 3 bases respectively, with 10 bases between them. This CDR3 comprises 14 residues. Germline values: CDR1 SGHRS, CDR2 YFSETQ. CDR3 in DNA: TGCGCCAGCAGCTTGGCGCAGGGAGGCTACGAGCAGTACTTC. Amino acids: CASSLAQGGYEQYF.

The chain joins TRBV15 to TRBJ2-1, with 7 bases matching TRBD1. V lost 4 bases and J lost 10; bases outside the gene matches: 13. The germline V gene encodes CDR1 LNHNV and CDR2 YYDKDF (reference sequence). The length of the CDR3 is 15 residues. CDR3: CATSKGQSGAGEQFF. The DNA for the CDR3 is TGTGCCACCAGCAAGGGACAGAGCGGCGCCGGGGAGCAGTTCTTC.

V is TRBV7-8 and J is TRBJ1-6, with 7 bases identical to TRBD1. This CDR3 is 15 amino acids long. V lost 5 bases and J lost 4; bases outside the gene matches: 5. CDR1 and CDR2 from the germline V gene are SGHVS and FQNEAQ. CDR3 DNA sequence: TGTGCCAGCAGCCTCGGGACAGATTATAATTCACCCCTCCACTTT. Its protein product is CASSLGTDYNSPLHF.

The V call is TRBV7-8, the J call TRBJ1-1, with no clear D. Germline assignment: CDR1 SGHVS and CDR2 FQNEAQ. Trimming shortened V by 1 base and J by 5 bases, and 11 bases separated the two germline ends. This CDR3 is built from 14 residues. The DNA of the CDR3 is TGTGCCAGCAGCTTAGTGGGAGATGGGACTGAAGCTTTCTTT. It yields the protein CASSLVGDGTEAFF.

The genes are TRBV15 and TRBJ2-1; D uncertain. V lost 3 bases to trimming and J lost 4 bases, with 16 bases between them. Germline V lookup: CDR1 LNHNV, CDR2 YYDKDF (reference sequence). The CDR3 sequence is 16 residues long. CDR3 protein: CATSSEVSERYNEQFF. The CDR3, as DNA: TGTGCCACCAGCAGTGAGGTCAGCGAACGATACAATGAGCAGTTCTTC.